This T cell receptor beta chain comes out of a study of preoperative IRX-2 immunotherapy in early breast cancer. The table came from immunoSEQ multiplex PCR; TCRdb's copy has only in-frame clones and leaves some out. This table has more than 50,000 clones, 94% appearing once. The CDR3 is 14 amino acids. Germline V gene data show CDR1 as SGHNT and CDR2 as YENEEA. V was shortened by 3 bases and J by 7 bases, with 14 bases between the two germline ends. The treatment is: preoperative locoregional IRX-2 cytokine immunotherapy. Preoperative locoregional IRX-2 cytokine immunotherapy was tested in the phase Ib source study.

The V call is TRBV11-3, the J call TRBJ2-3, with no clear D. The origin of this receptor is a human donor with breast cancer. The sample was gathered from a patient treated with IRX-2 immunotherapy. The CDR3 DNA reads as TGTGCCAGCAGCTTGTCGGGTCCCATGAATACGCAGTATTTT. Translating gives CASSLSGPMNTQYF.